This T cell receptor (beta chain) was documented in a study of T cells in women clearing cervical HPV infection. The wider study: Case blood was drawn a median approximately 21 weeks after lesion detection. Only a few women had HLA typing results available.

As for this clone: The antigen is undetermined. The CDR3 is cut off 3 residues early in the read; its end comes from the germline J gene.

Germline V gives CDR1 SEHNR, CDR2 FQNEAQ (reference sequence). The CDR3 is 15 residues long. Study outcomes and limitations: Cases carried less TRBV6-7 than controls: about 0.1% versus 0.15%.

Sequencing was performed with immunoSEQ multiplex PCR; in TCRdb, only in-frame clones are kept and a portion is missing. The sample totals tens of thousands of clones. All donors had a single incident cervical HPV16 infection, not prevalent. The TCR sequence derives from a woman aged 18-70 years with a cervical HPV16 infection that either progressed to CIN3+ or cleared (not recorded which). The sequencing sample was made of blood buffy coat. The V call is TRBV7-9, the J call TRBJ1-2; a weak D match, TRBD1 (5 bases). This CDR3 reads CASTSPGLAEGDYTF. Incomplete CDR3 DNA: TGTGCCAGCACTTCTCCGGGACTAGCGGAGGGTGAC.